The 21 T cell receptor beta chains below come from one sample, sequenced in a study of graft-versus-host responses after intestinal transplantation. Produced via immunoSEQ multiplex PCR; TCRdb's table is partial and in-frame only. The sample carries approximately 100,000 clones, roughly 86% recorded once. This sample comprised PBMCs, obtained 255 days after intestinal transplant. The receptor source for this set is a human patient who received an intestinal transplant, so some T cells may come from the graft donor.

The chain has TRBV28 and TRBJ2-7; either TRBD1 or TRBD2 may fit D (5 bases each). Per the germline V gene, CDR1 is MDHEN and CDR2 is SYDVKM. The CDR3 loop spans 12 amino acids. The CDR3, as DNA: TGTGTTTCGGGACGGGGTTCCTACGAGCAGTACTTC. The encoded protein is CVSGRGSYEQYF.

This clone was seen a single time. J is TRBJ1-2 and V is TRBV7-2, with a possible D match to TRBD1 (5 bases). The CDR3 is 14 residues long. Trimming shortened V by 1 base and J by 4 bases, and 10 bases separated the two germline ends. Germline assignment: CDR1 SGHTA and CDR2 FQGNSA. The CDR3 sequence is CASSLGRGGYGYTF. DNA of the CDR3: TGTGCCAGCAGCTTAGGTCGGGGGGGCTATGGCTACACCTTC.

The J gene is TRBJ1-6, the V gene TRBV2; D might be TRBD1 (6 bases). The germline V gene has CDR1 SNHLY and CDR2 FYNNEI. The CDR3 extends over 14 amino acids. With 8 bases removed from V and 4 bases from J, the gap between germline ends came to 12 bases. The CDR3 coding sequence is TGTGCCAGCCGGGACATCGATTATAATTCACCCCTCCACTTT. Translated, it gives CASRDIDYNSPLHF.

The CDR3 sequence: CASTSPQWDSPLHF. The CDR3 nucleotides are TGTGCCAGCACCTCCCCACAGTGGGATTCACCCCTCCACTTT. The V call is TRBV28, the J call TRBJ1-6, with D unresolved. V lost 7 bases to trimming and J lost 8 bases, with 15 bases between them. Germline-derived CDR1 and CDR2 are MDHEN and SYDVKM. The CDR3 sequence is 14 residues long.

The chain carries TRBV30 and TRBJ2-5; D gene ambiguous. This CDR3 has 13 amino acids. Germline V lookup: CDR1 GTSNPN, CDR2 SVGIG (reference sequence). Trimming cost V 0 bases and J 5 bases, with 10 bases left between them. The chain's CDR3 is CAWSVDGRETQYF. The CDR3 DNA follows: TGTGCCTGGAGTGTAGATGGCAGGGAGACCCAGTACTTC. The full variable domain, its missing parts supplied by reference TRBV30 and TRBJ2-5, is SQTIHQWPATLVQPVGSPLSLECTVEGTSNPNLYWYRQAAGRGLQLLFYSVGIGQISSEVPQNLSASRPQDRQFILSSKKLLLSDSGFYLCAWSVDGRETQYFGPGTRLLVL.

The chain employs TRBV9 and TRBJ2-5; D is unclear. The CDR3 sequence is 14 residues long. CDR1 and CDR2 from the germline V gene are SGDLS and YYNGEE. The V gene lost 0 bases and the J gene lost 5 bases, with 11 bases spanning the gap. The CDR3 DNA sequence: TGTGCCAGCAGCGTAGGCCCCACCGGGGAGACCCAGTACTTC. Translation gives CASSVGPTGETQYF.

The gene calls are TRBV6-1 and TRBJ1-5; TRBD1 is a possible D gene (5 bases). The CDR3 is made up of 14 amino acids. The germline CDR1 and CDR2 sequences are MNHNS and SASEGT. V dropped 6 bases and J dropped 9 bases, with 18 bases sitting between them. Here the CDR3 DNA reads TGTGCCAGCAGACCCGGGACGGAGCCTAGGCCCCAGCATTTT. Translation: CASRPGTEPRPQHF.

V usage is TRBV5-1 and J usage is TRBJ1-1; D remains ambiguous. The germline V gene encodes CDR1 SGHRS and CDR2 YFSETQ. V was cut by 0 bases and J by 6 bases, with 9 bases left in between. The CDR3 is 13 residues long. The CDR3 protein is CASSLVGQSEAFF. CDR3 bases: TGCGCCAGCAGCTTGGTTGGGCAGTCTGAAGCTTTCTTT.

The J gene is TRBJ2-6, the V gene TRBV29-1; 10 bases match TRBD1. The CDR3 totals 17 residues. V shed 4 bases and J 0 bases; nucleotides not matched to a gene: 6. CDR1 and CDR2 (germline): SQVTM, ANQGSEA. DNA of the CDR3: TGCAGCGTTGTATCCTGGACAGGGGGCTCTGGGGCCAACGTCCTGACTTTC. Translation gives CSVVSWTGGSGANVLTF.

This clone was seen more than once but under ten times. The rearrangement joins TRBV5-4 to TRBJ2-1; TRBD1 matches 7 bases. The junction had 9 bases not matched to a gene; V was cut back by 2 bases and J by 4 bases. The germline V gene encodes CDR1 SGHNT and CDR2 YYREEE (reference sequence). The CDR3 has 16 amino acids. The CDR3 loop reads CASSLGMGTAYNEQFF. The CDR3 DNA follows: TGTGCCAGCAGCTTAGGGATGGGGACAGCTTACAATGAGCAGTTCTTC. Complete variable domain (other parts from reference TRBV5-4 and TRBJ2-1): ETGVTQSPTHLIKTRGQQVTLRCSSQSGHNTVSWYQQALGQGPQFIFQYYREEENGRGNFPPRFSGLQFPNYSSELNVNALELDDSALYLCASSLGMGTAYNEQFFGPGTRLTVL.

This clone occurred a few times. The genes are TRBV10-3 and TRBJ2-1, with no clear D. The CDR3 spans 13 residues. CDR1 is ENHRY, CDR2 SYGVKD, per germline. Trimming removed 8 bases at V and 8 bases at J, with 16 bases between. The CDR3 reads CAIGDSLGHEQFF. CDR3 nucleotide sequence: TGTGCCATCGGAGACTCTTTGGGTCATGAGCAGTTCTTC.

The chain has TRBV9 and TRBJ2-3, with D possibly matching TRBD1 (7 bases). Deletions cut 4 bases from V and 3 bases from J, with 21 bases between. CDR3 length: 17 amino acids. Germline loops: CDR1 SGDLS, CDR2 YYNGEE. CDR3 in amino acids: CASSLKPSTGRTDTQYF. DNA for the CDR3: TGTGCCAGCAGCCTCAAACCCTCGACAGGGAGGACAGATACGCAGTATTTT.

The chain carries TRBV28 and TRBJ2-7; TRBD1 might be the D (5 bases). The V end was cut by 3 bases, the J end by 0 bases, with 9 bases between. The germline CDR1 and CDR2 sequences are MDHEN and SYDVKM. The CDR3 runs to 14 residues. The DNA of the CDR3 is TGTGCCAGCAGTTTCAGGGCAGGCTCCTACGAGCAGTACTTC. This codes for CASSFRAGSYEQYF.

V and J are TRBV28 and TRBJ1-6; the D is unclear. The CDR3 covers 13 residues. Trimming removed 9 bases from V and 9 bases from J, with 15 bases in between. Germline-derived CDR1 and CDR2 are MDHEN and SYDVKM. CDR3 protein: CASNDLASSPLHF. The CDR3 nucleotides are TGTGCCAGTAACGACCTCGCCAGTTCACCCCTCCACTTT. Looking up the rest from reference TRBV28 and TRBJ1-6 gives the full variable domain: DVKVTQSSRYLVKRTGEKVFLECVQDMDHENMFWYRQDPGLGLRLIYFSYDVKMKEKGDIPEGYSVSREKKERFSLILESASTNQTSMYLCASNDLASSPLHFGNGTRLTVT.

The chain is built from TRBV29-1 and TRBJ2-3, with 7 bases matching TRBD2. The germline gives CDR1 SQVTM, CDR2 ANQGSEA. The CDR3 is made up of 14 amino acids. V lost 7 bases, J lost 4 bases, and 11 bases stayed unmatched. This CDR3 is CSAGAGEIPDTQYF. In DNA, the CDR3 is TGCAGCGCTGGGGCGGGAGAAATCCCAGATACGCAGTATTTT.

A remark on this clone: The same CDR3 can be traced to other DNA sequences in this sample. The chain is built from TRBV28 and TRBJ1-5; D gene ambiguous. The length of the CDR3 is 13 residues. Germline CDR1 and CDR2: MDHEN and SYDVKM. With 6 bases removed from V and 4 bases from J, the gap between germline ends came to 10 bases. Written as DNA, the CDR3 is TGTGCCAGCAGCCTTTTGGGGAATCAGCCCCAGCATTTT. Translating gives CASSLLGNQPQHF.

The V gene is TRBV6-5, the J gene TRBJ2-7; D unresolved. V dropped 5 bases and J dropped 2 bases, with 7 bases sitting between them. The CDR3 length is 12 residues. Germline CDR1 reads MNHEY; CDR2 reads SVGAGI. The CDR3 DNA reads as TGTGCCAGCAGTGAATCTCCCTACGAGCAGTACTTC. Translation: CASSESPYEQYF.

The gene calls are TRBV7-2 and TRBJ1-5; D ambiguous. Trimming took off 4 bases at V and 2 bases at J, with 9 bases between the two ends. From germline, CDR1 is SGHTA and CDR2 FQGNSA. The CDR3 covers 14 residues. The CDR3 here is CASSSEGGNQPQHF. The DNA of the CDR3 is TGTGCCAGCAGCTCAGAGGGCGGCAATCAGCCCCAGCATTTT.

This clone occurred once. This chain uses TRBV29-1 with TRBJ2-1; TRBD2 matches 8 bases. The CDR3 covers 13 residues. The trim removed 2 bases at V and 10 bases at J, leaving 7 bases unmatched. Germline assignment: CDR1 SQVTM and CDR2 ANQGSEA. CDR3 nucleotide sequence: TGCAGCGTTGAAACCCCTAGCGGGTGGGAGCAGTTCTTC. This codes for CSVETPSGWEQFF.

This rearrangement joins TRBV27 to TRBJ2-7; 8 bases line up with TRBD2. The CDR3 loop spans 16 amino acids. J gave up 4 bases and V 3 bases, and 11 bases lay outside the gene matches. Germline V gives CDR1 MNHEY, CDR2 SMNVEV (reference sequence). The CDR3 DNA sequence: TGTGCCAGCAGTTTCGGACTAGCCTCTCTCCCTTACGAGCAGTACTTC. Protein product: CASSFGLASLPYEQYF.

This clone was detected only a few times. The CDR3 DNA reads TGTGCCAGCAGTTACTCCGAGACAGTGACTGACGAGCAGTACTTC. This sequence encodes CASSYSETVTDEQYF. V and J are TRBV6-6 and TRBJ2-7, with D perhaps matching TRBD1 (5 bases). This CDR3 is 15 amino acids long. V gave up 0 bases and J gave up 5 bases, with 14 bases separating them. Germline V gene sequence: CDR1 MNHNY, CDR2 SVGAGI (reference sequence).